This T cell receptor (beta chain) was recovered during a study of blood T cells in healthy people across ages. CDR3 length equals 15 residues. Germline V CDR1 and CDR2: SGDLS, YYNGEE. V lost 0 bases and J lost 3; bases outside the gene matches: 6. For the second PCR, which ran for 7 to 11 cycles, a sample-barcoded 5' primer and a J-beta primer mix were used. TCRdb called the 5' RACE reads again in MiXCR, with one record for every CDR3 protein. In the table there are more than 700,000 distinct CDR3 sequences, about half of which are singletons. This clonotype was detected only a few times. The specimen sequenced was blood. The source of this sequence is a man of 80 years or more in good health. The chain uses TRBV9 and TRBJ2-7; 7 nucleotides match TRBD1. Written as DNA, the CDR3 is TGTGCCAGCAGCGTAGGAACAGGGGACATCTACGAGCAGTACTTC. Translation gives CASSVGTGDIYEQYF.